Below are 6 T cell receptor beta chains sequenced from a single sample in a study of T cell responses to AZD1222 COVID-19 vaccine. Sequencing was performed with immunoSEQ multiplex PCR; in TCRdb, only in-frame clones are kept and a portion is missing. The sample records about 150,000 clones, about 92% being singletons. The sequencing used peripheral blood, collected 28 days after the second AZD1222 dose. The origin of the receptors is an adult who received the AZD1222 COVID-19 vaccine.

This rearrangement joins TRBV18 to TRBJ2-1, with D possibly matching TRBD2 (6 bases). Trimming removed 6 bases at V and 6 bases at J, with 15 bases between. The CDR3 extends over 14 amino acids. Germline assignment: CDR1 KGHSH and CDR2 LQKENI. The CDR3 is CASSPVPGGNEQFF. The CDR3 DNA sequence: TGTGCCAGCTCTCCCGTACCCGGGGGCAATGAGCAGTTCTTC. The whole variable domain, remainder taken from reference TRBV18 and TRBJ2-1, is NAGVMQNPRHLVRRRGQEARLRCSPMKGHSHVYWYRQLPEEGLKFMVYLQKENIIDESGMPKERFSAEFPKEGPSILRIQQVVRGDSAAYFCASSPVPGGNEQFFGPGTRLTVL.

The chain carries TRBV18 and TRBJ2-3; D is unclear. Trimming pared 0 bases from V and 6 bases from J, leaving 7 bases between. The CDR3 is 13 residues long. Germline values: CDR1 KGHSH, CDR2 LQKENI. This CDR3 is CASSPPTRDTQYF. The CDR3 coding sequence is TGTGCCAGCTCACCACCCACCAGGGATACGCAGTATTTT.

This clone has only one observation. The J gene is TRBJ1-2, the V gene TRBV19; the match to TRBD1 covers 7 bases. The V segment lost 5 bases and the J segment 7 bases; nucleotides outside the gene matches: 7. In germline, CDR1 is LNHDA, CDR2 SQIVND (reference sequence). This CDR3 spans 13 amino acids. The CDR3: CASSVPYRGGYTF. CDR3 in DNA: TGTGCCAGTAGTGTCCCCTACAGGGGTGGCTACACCTTC.

The CDR3 DNA follows: TGTGCCAGCAGTTTGGGGGTCCAGAACACTGAAGCTTTCTTT. This codes for CASSLGVQNTEAFF. The genes are TRBV28 and TRBJ1-1; TRBD1 might be the D (5 bases). The CDR3 runs 14 residues. Deletions cut 3 bases from V and 1 base from J, with 9 bases between. Germline loops: CDR1 MDHEN, CDR2 SYDVKM.

The J gene is TRBJ2-7, the V gene TRBV16; 10 bases fit TRBD1. CDR1 is KGHSY and CDR2 is FQNENV in the germline V gene. The CDR3 sequence is 15 residues long. V lost 2 bases and J lost 2; bases outside the gene matches: 3. As DNA, the CDR3 is TGTGCCAGCAGCCAAGACAGGGGGCAAACCTACGAGCAGTACTTC. Translated: CASSQDRGQTYEQYF.

This clone occurred once. V and J are TRBV7-2 and TRBJ1-4; D is uncertain. The CDR3 is 17 residues long. Germline CDR1 reads SGHTA; CDR2 reads FQGNSA. V gave up 6 bases and J gave up 0 bases, with 17 bases separating them. CDR3 region: CASSLIGLGATNEKLFF. The CDR3 DNA follows: TGTGCCAGCAGTTTAATAGGTTTGGGCGCAACTAATGAAAAACTGTTTTTT. Complete variable domain (other parts from reference TRBV7-2 and TRBJ1-4): GAGVSQSPSNKVTEKGKDVELRCDPISGHTALYWYRQSLGQGLEFLIYFQGNSAPDKSGLPSDRFSAERTGGSVSTLTIQRTQQEDSAVYLCASSLIGLGATNEKLFFGSGTQLSVL.